One and the same sample provided the 17 T cell receptor beta chains below, sequenced in a study of blood T cell repertoires in COVID-19. The repertoire was sequenced with immunoSEQ multiplex PCR; TCRdb's copy has only in-frame clones and lacks some. The sample includes over 200,000 clones, roughly 87% seen only once; the top ten take 1.9%. The sample consisted of peripheral blood. These receptor sequences come from a man aged 35 to 55 with active or convalescent COVID-19.

Only one count was recorded for this clone. The CDR3 here is CASSLEGQGYNEQFF. CDR3 in DNA: TGCGCCAGCAGCTTGGAAGGACAGGGCTACAATGAGCAGTTCTTC. The chain links TRBV5-1 to TRBJ2-1; 8 bases line up with TRBD1. This CDR3 region has 15 residues. Losses at the gene ends were 0 bases for V and 3 bases for J; bases not matched to a gene: 2. From germline, CDR1 is SGHRS and CDR2 YFSETQ.

CDR3 nucleotide sequence: TGCGCCAGCAGACCGACAGGGGGCCGTAGCAATCAGCCCCAGCATTTT. It codes for CASRPTGGRSNQPQHF. The chain recombines TRBV4-1 with TRBJ1-5; TRBD1 aligns across 10 bases. Germline CDR1 MGHRA, CDR2 YSYEKL. The CDR3 loop spans 16 amino acids. V shed 6 bases, J shed 0 bases, and the junction held 5 bases outside the gene matches.

This clone was seen only once. The CDR3 region is CASSSTDRDEQFF. The CDR3 bases are TGTGCCAGCAGTTCCACAGACCGTGATGAGCAGTTCTTC. V gene TRBV28 combines with J gene TRBJ2-1; D gene uncertain. This CDR3 contains 13 residues. Germline-derived CDR1 and CDR2 are MDHEN and SYDVKM. V lost 4 bases, J lost 8 bases, and 12 bases lay in between. The full variable domain, rest sourced from reference TRBV28 and TRBJ2-1, is DVKVTQSSRYLVKRTGEKVFLECVQDMDHENMFWYRQDPGLGLRLIYFSYDVKMKEKGDIPEGYSVSREKKERFSLILESASTNQTSMYLCASSSTDRDEQFFGPGTRLTVL.

The V call is TRBV5-8, the J call TRBJ2-5, with D possibly TRBD1 on 5 matching bases. Looked up from germline, CDR1 is SGHTS and CDR2 is YDEGEE. Trimming took 0 bases from V and 3 from J, leaving 12 bases between them. This CDR3 region has 15 residues. Here the CDR3 reads CASSLEAGLEETQYF. The CDR3 coding sequence is TGTGCCAGCAGCTTGGAGGCAGGGTTAGAAGAGACCCAGTACTTC.

V gene TRBV28 combines with J gene TRBJ1-2; D unresolved. Germline V gene data show CDR1 as MDHEN and CDR2 as SYDVKM. The CDR3 runs to 15 residues. V was pared by 6 bases and J by 4 bases, with 18 bases between. CDR3 sequence reads: CASRPGEAAFYGYTF. The CDR3 nucleotides are TGTGCCAGCAGGCCCGGGGAGGCCGCGTTCTATGGCTACACCTTC.

V usage is TRBV4-1 and J usage is TRBJ1-6; D is uncertain. V gave up 1 base and J gave up 0 bases, with 7 bases separating them. The CDR3 sequence is 16 residues long. Germline V gene sequence: CDR1 MGHRA, CDR2 YSYEKL. Here the CDR3 DNA reads TGCGCCAGCAGCCAAGGGTTGAGCTCCTATAATTCACCCCTCCACTTT. The encoded protein is CASSQGLSSYNSPLHF.

J is TRBJ2-1 and V is TRBV24-1; TRBD2 aligns across 10 bases. CDR3 size: 13 residues. Germline values: CDR1 KGHDR, CDR2 SFDVKD. The junction had 6 bases not matched to a gene; V was cut back by 8 bases and J by 9 bases. The CDR3 coding sequence is TGTGCCACCAACGCTAGCGGGAGAAGTGAGCAGTTCTTC. This translates into CATNASGRSEQFF.

This clone has a single count. The chain has TRBV12-3 or TRBV12-4 and TRBJ2-7; D is unclear. The CDR3 contains 12 residues. With 4 bases removed from V and 5 bases from J, the gap between germline ends came to 9 bases. CDR3 amino acids: CASSWYTNEQYF. The CDR3 DNA sequence: TGTGCCAGCAGTTGGTACACGAACGAGCAGTACTTC.

This chain uses TRBV28 with TRBJ1-2, with 7 bases matching TRBD1. The CDR3 length is 13 residues. The germline V gene has CDR1 MDHEN and CDR2 SYDVKM. With V trimmed by 10 bases and J by 8 bases, 13 bases remained unmatched. The CDR3 loop is CATMGQWANGYTF. Written as DNA, the CDR3 is TGTGCCACTATGGGACAGTGGGCTAACGGCTACACCTTC.

The genes are TRBV5-1 and TRBJ1-1, with 9 bases matching TRBD1. The junction had 7 bases not matched to a gene; V was cut back by 3 bases and J by 4 bases. CDR1 and CDR2 from the germline V gene are SGHRS and YFSETQ. There are 15 residues in the CDR3. In DNA form, the CDR3 reads TGCGCCAGCAGCTACCTGGGACAGGGTCCCACTGAAGCTTTCTTT. Protein: CASSYLGQGPTEAFF.

V gene TRBV27 combines with J gene TRBJ2-2, with D maybe TRBD1 (5 bases). The CDR3 consists of 15 residues. Trimming shortened V by 2 bases and J by 5 bases, and 12 bases separated the two germline ends. Germline V lookup: CDR1 MNHEY, CDR2 SMNVEV (reference sequence). In nucleotides, the CDR3 is TGTGCCAGCAGTTTAGTGCAGGGAAGGACCGGGGAGCTGTTTTTT. Amino acid sequence: CASSLVQGRTGELFF.

J is TRBJ2-2 and V is TRBV7-3, with TRBD1 matching over 12 bases. This CDR3 is 15 amino acids long. V trimming: 2 bases; J trimming: 7 bases; junction bases outside the gene matches: 2. The germline V gene encodes CDR1 SGHTA and CDR2 FQGTGA. CDR3 nucleotides: TGTGCCAGCAGCTTAGGGACAGGGGGCGGCGGGGAGCTGTTTTTT. The encoded protein is CASSLGTGGGGELFF.

The chain employs TRBV14 and TRBJ1-1, with TRBD1 matching 7 bases. The CDR3 length is 13 residues. Germline V gene data show CDR1 as SGHDN and CDR2 as FVKESK. J gave up 4 bases and V 4 bases, and 3 bases lay outside the gene matches. The chain's CDR3 is CASSRYRGTEAFF. In DNA, the CDR3 is TGTGCCAGCAGCCGCTACAGGGGCACTGAAGCTTTCTTT.

The chain joins TRBV11-2 to TRBJ2-1; 11 nucleotides match TRBD2. This CDR3 is built from 16 residues. V was pared by 6 bases and J by 3 bases, with 7 bases of the junction left unmatched. Germline CDR1 SGHAT, CDR2 FQNNGV. The CDR3 is CASRPRLAGSYNEQFF. The DNA of the CDR3 is TGTGCCAGCAGACCCCGACTAGCGGGAAGCTACAATGAGCAGTTCTTC.

This clone showed up just once. The chain has TRBV7-6 and TRBJ2-7; the match to TRBD2 covers 9 bases. The V and J ends lost 5 bases and 2 bases, in that order; junction bases with no gene match: 7. The V gene's germline CDR1 is SGHVS and CDR2 FNYEAQ. The CDR3 spans 15 residues. This chain's CDR3 is CASSPGLASPYEQYF. The DNA of the CDR3 is TGTGCCAGCAGCCCGGGACTAGCAAGCCCCTACGAGCAGTACTTC.

The rearrangement joins TRBV7-3 to TRBJ1-2, with TRBD1 identical over 7 bases. J was trimmed by 3 bases and V by 5 bases; bases with no gene match: 9. Germline V gives CDR1 SGHTA, CDR2 FQGTGA. This CDR3 contains 15 residues. The CDR3 loop reads CASSPGQPGDYGYTF. The CDR3 DNA reads as TGTGCCAGCAGCCCGGGACAGCCGGGGGACTATGGCTACACCTTC.

This clone has only one observation. The chain uses TRBV11-2 and TRBJ1-1, with TRBD1 matching over 9 bases. This CDR3 comprises 14 residues. After removal of 4 bases from V and 5 bases from J, the junction contained 5 bases not matched to a gene. The germline gives CDR1 SGHAT, CDR2 FQNNGV. In DNA, the CDR3 is TGTGCCAGCAGCTACGACAGGGGGGGAACTGAAGCTTTCTTT. The encoded protein is CASSYDRGGTEAFF.